This T cell receptor beta chain was sequenced during a study of T-cell reconstitution after alpha-beta-depleted transplantation in children. Findings and caveats of the study: It was reported that alpha-beta T cells came from several hundred expanded graft clones (about two months after transplant).

TCRbeta library preparation incorporated unique molecular identifiers. TCRdb analysed the PCR reads with MiXCR anew, one entry per CDR3 protein. The table shows some 840,000 distinct CDR3 sequences, with less than 20% occurring only once. The germline V gene has CDR1 SGHRS and CDR2 YFSETQ. The CDR3 is made up of 10 amino acids. Between the trimmed V and J ends, which lost 9 bases and 0 bases, there was a span of 4 bases. In its sample, this clonotype was seen a few times. The antigen remains undetermined. The chain combines TRBV5-1 with TRBJ2-7; no reliable D call. The clonotype comes from a male patient aged 10 to 17 who had a stem cell transplant for acute lymphoblastic leukemia, so the T cells may come from the graft donor. Sequenced here: PBMCs, mostly from graft donor cells, sampled 360 days after TCRalphabeta/CD19-depleted stem cell transplant. The CDR3 loop reads CATYSYEQYF. In DNA form, the CDR3 reads TGCGCCACCTACTCCTACGAGCAGTACTTC.